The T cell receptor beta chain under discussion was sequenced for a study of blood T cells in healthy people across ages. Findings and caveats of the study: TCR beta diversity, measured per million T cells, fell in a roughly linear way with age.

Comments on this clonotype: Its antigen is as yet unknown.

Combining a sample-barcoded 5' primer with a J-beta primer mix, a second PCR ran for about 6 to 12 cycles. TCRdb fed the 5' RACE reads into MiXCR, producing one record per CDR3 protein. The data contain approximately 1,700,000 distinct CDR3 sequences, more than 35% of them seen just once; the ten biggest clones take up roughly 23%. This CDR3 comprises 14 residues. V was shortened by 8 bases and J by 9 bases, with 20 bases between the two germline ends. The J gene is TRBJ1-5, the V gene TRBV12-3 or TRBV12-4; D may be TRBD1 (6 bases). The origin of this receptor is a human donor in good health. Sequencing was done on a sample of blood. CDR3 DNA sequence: TGTGCCAGCCACTACTCGGGGTCCAGGGGGCCCCAGCATTTT. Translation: CASHYSGSRGPQHF.